This T cell receptor (beta chain) stems from a study of blood T cell repertoires in COVID-19. Produced via immunoSEQ multiplex PCR; TCRdb's table is partial and in-frame only. The sample yields around 130,000 clones, about 82% seen once. Trimming shortened V by 3 bases and J by 3 bases, and 14 bases separated the two germline ends. Looked up from germline, CDR1 is GTSNPN and CDR2 is SVGIG (reference sequence). The CDR3 length is 14 residues. The TCR was taken from a middle-aged man with acute or convalescent COVID-19. The sample taken for sequencing was peripheral blood. The gene calls are TRBV30 and TRBJ1-2, with a weak D call TRBD1 (6 bases). In DNA form, the CDR3 reads TGTGCCTGGAGGGAATCAGGGGTTCACTATGGCTACACCTTC. This encodes CAWRESGVHYGYTF.